This T cell receptor (beta chain) derives from a study of blood T cell repertoires in COVID-19. Background on the study: The United States, Italy and Spain supplied acute and convalescent COVID-19 samples.

Under the authors' procedure: Reference gene primer amplification gave nucleated cell count estimates. Profiling relied on immunoSEQ multiplex PCR, and the TCRdb table lists in-frame clones only, not all of them. V, J and clone size were drawn from that table, and D and trimming were deduced from the DNA. The table includes some 55,000 clones, 90% detected once. The TCR comes from a woman aged 40 to 55 with active COVID-19. Sequencing was performed on peripheral blood.

The CDR3 nucleotides are TGTGCCAGCAGCTTAGAACTTGTCAGAGGGATCGAGCAGTACTTC. Protein sequence: CASSLELVRGIEQYF. The rearrangement links TRBV11-1 to TRBJ2-7; weak D call: TRBD2 (5 bases). Germline assignment: CDR1 SGHAT and CDR2 FQDESV (reference sequence). The germline V and J ends were trimmed by 1 base and 6 bases, with 16 bases remaining between them. The CDR3 covers 15 residues.